One sample yielded the 10 T cell receptor beta chains listed below, sequenced in a study of T-cell memory formation after mild COVID-19 (dated by TCRdb to the early 2020s). The library was built by means of 5' RACE. The sequencer listed for this sample is Illumina NovaSeq 6000. TCRdb reworked the public reads: Q25 trimming with fastp, MiXCR clone assembly, productive beta chains retained. Each record represents a unique CDR3 protein, reported with the most common genes and DNA among its rows. The sample table lists around 410,000 distinct CDR3 sequences, about 22% of them with a count of one. The ten largest clones capture around 13% of the sample. Sequencing was carried out using PBMCs or a T cell subset sorted from them (not recorded which). These receptors were obtained from an adult woman who had mild COVID-19 (a few samples of this study predate the infection). The sample titles of this study are shuffled in the database, so cell type and time point are left out; the donor was told from shared clones.

CDR3 sequence: CASSQETVIPEAFF. The CDR3 coding sequence is TGCGCCAGCAGCCAAGAGACAGTGATCCCTGAAGCTTTCTTT. The J gene is TRBJ1-1, the V gene TRBV4-1, with D possibly matching TRBD1 (5 bases). The CDR3 is 14 residues long. Trimming cost V 0 bases and J 6 bases, with 11 bases left between them. Looked up from germline, CDR1 is MGHRA and CDR2 is YSYEKL.

There are a few counts of this clonotype. The rearrangement links TRBV18 to TRBJ2-7, with no clear D. The ends were cut back, 0 bases at V and 2 bases at J, with 5 bases in the middle. CDR3 length: 13 residues. CDR1 and CDR2 (germline): KGHSH, LQKENI. In nucleotides, the CDR3 is TGTGCCAGCTCACCACCTCAGGCCTACGAGCAGTACTTC. Translating gives CASSPPQAYEQYF.

This clonotype was observed a few times. V and J are TRBV24-1 and TRBJ2-2; D is ambiguous. Trimming took 1 base from V and 2 from J, leaving 1 base between them. CDR1 KGHDR and CDR2 SFDVKD come from the germline V gene. This CDR3 is built from 13 residues. CDR3 DNA: TGTGCCACCAGTGATTTTAACACCGGGGAGCTGTTTTTT. It specifies CATSDFNTGELFF.

The V and J genes are TRBV10-3 and TRBJ2-7, with D unresolved. The CDR3 has 13 amino acids. V lost 5 bases and J 3 bases, leaving 11 bases between the germline ends. Germline lookup yields CDR1 ENHRY and CDR2 SYGVKD. The CDR3 region is CAISWGFGYEQYF. CDR3 coding DNA: TGTGCCATCAGTTGGGGATTCGGCTACGAGCAGTACTTC.

This clonotype has just a few counts. The chain uses TRBV7-9 and TRBJ2-7, with 7 nucleotides matching TRBD1. Trimming removed 4 bases from V and 0 bases from J; junction bases left unmatched: 6. The CDR3 contains 15 residues. Per germline, CDR1 SEHNR and CDR2 FQNEAQ (reference sequence). CDR3 in amino acids: CASSSGQWGSYEQYF. The DNA for the CDR3 is TGTGCCAGCAGCTCGGGACAGTGGGGCTCCTACGAGCAGTACTTC.

The J gene is TRBJ1-1, the V gene TRBV4-1; 8 bases match TRBD1. CDR3 length: 13 amino acids. J lost 5 bases, V lost 6 bases, and 5 bases had no gene match. Germline values: CDR1 MGHRA, CDR2 YSYEKL. This CDR3 reads CASRMTGETEAFF. The CDR3 DNA sequence: TGCGCCAGCAGAATGACAGGGGAGACTGAAGCTTTCTTT.

The sample holds a few counts of this clonotype. This rearrangement joins TRBV20-1 to TRBJ1-1, with no clear D. Germline CDR1 is DFQATT and CDR2 is SNEGSKA (reference sequence). V was shortened by 2 bases and J by 4 bases, with 14 bases between the two germline ends. This CDR3 spans 14 amino acids. CDR3 DNA sequence: TGCAGTGCTAGACTTGGACGCCGTTCCACTGAAGCTTTCTTT. Translating gives CSARLGRRSTEAFF.

The chain couples TRBV27 to TRBJ2-7; 7 bases line up with TRBD1. V lost 4 bases to trimming and J lost 4 bases; unmatched junction nucleotides: 7. CDR1 and CDR2 (germline): MNHEY, SMNVEV (reference sequence). The CDR3 extends over 14 amino acids. DNA of the CDR3: TGTGCCAGCAGTTGGACAGGCTCGGAATACGAGCAGTACTTC. Protein sequence: CASSWTGSEYEQYF.

This clonotype was recorded a few times. This chain uses TRBV6-1 with TRBJ2-4; 10 nucleotides align to TRBD2. The V and J ends lost 1 base and 0 bases, in that order; junction bases with no gene match: 6. This CDR3 is built from 18 residues. Germline values: CDR1 MNHNS, CDR2 SASEGT. The CDR3 reads CASSEGLGLAEAKNIQYF. In nucleotides, the CDR3 is TGTGCCAGCAGTGAAGGGCTAGGACTAGCGGAAGCCAAAAACATTCAGTACTTC.

In this sample, this clonotype turned up a few times. The chain is built from TRBV9 and TRBJ2-1, with D uncertain. Germline V CDR1 and CDR2: SGDLS, YYNGEE. V lost 4 bases and J lost 5, with 22 bases in between. The CDR3 contains 17 residues. CDR3 region: CASSPLRDIRPNNEQFF. The CDR3 region has the DNA TGTGCCAGCAGCCCGCTGCGCGACATCCGCCCCAACAATGAGCAGTTCTTC.